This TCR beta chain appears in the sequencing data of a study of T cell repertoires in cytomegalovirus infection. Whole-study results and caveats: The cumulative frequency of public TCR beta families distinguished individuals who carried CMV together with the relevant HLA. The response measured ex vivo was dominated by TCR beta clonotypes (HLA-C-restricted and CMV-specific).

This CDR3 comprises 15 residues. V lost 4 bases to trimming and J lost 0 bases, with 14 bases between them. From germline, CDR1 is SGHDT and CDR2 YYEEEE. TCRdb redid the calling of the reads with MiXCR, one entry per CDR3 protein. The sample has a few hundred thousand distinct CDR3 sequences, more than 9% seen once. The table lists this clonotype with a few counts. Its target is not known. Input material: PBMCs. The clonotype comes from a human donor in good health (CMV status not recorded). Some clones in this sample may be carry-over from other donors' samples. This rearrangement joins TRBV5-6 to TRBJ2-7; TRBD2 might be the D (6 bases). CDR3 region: CASSPLGSYSYEQYF. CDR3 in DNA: TGTGCCAGCAGCCCACTCGGGAGCTACTCCTACGAGCAGTACTTC.